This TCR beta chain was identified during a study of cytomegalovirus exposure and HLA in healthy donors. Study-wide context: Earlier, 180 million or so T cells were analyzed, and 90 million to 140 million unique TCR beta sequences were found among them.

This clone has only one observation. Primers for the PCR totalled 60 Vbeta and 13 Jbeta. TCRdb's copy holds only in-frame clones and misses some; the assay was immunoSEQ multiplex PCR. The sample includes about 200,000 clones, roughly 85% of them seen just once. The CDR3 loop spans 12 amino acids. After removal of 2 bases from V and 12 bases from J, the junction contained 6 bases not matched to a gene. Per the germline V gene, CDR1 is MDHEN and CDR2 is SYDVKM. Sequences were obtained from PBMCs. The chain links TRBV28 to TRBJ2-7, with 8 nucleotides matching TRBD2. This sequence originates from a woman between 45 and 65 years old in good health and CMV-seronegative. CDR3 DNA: TGTGCCAGCAGTTTACGGCTCGGGGGGGGGTACTTC. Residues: CASSLRLGGGYF.